This passage covers 7 T cell receptor beta chains from one sample sequenced in a study of blood T cell repertoires in COVID-19. TCRdb's table, derived via immunoSEQ multiplex PCR, lists solely in-frame clones and lacks some. This sample yields about 360,000 clones, of which 87% are seen a single time; 1.3% belongs to the top ten. The sequenced sample consisted of PBMCs or T cells enriched from blood (not recorded which). These receptors all come from a man aged 25-45 years who had recovered from COVID-19.

The CDR3 coding sequence is TGTGCCTGGAAGCCGATTGCAACTAATGAAAAACTGTTTTTT. Translation: CAWKPIATNEKLFF. The chain has TRBV30 and TRBJ1-4, with D unresolved. CDR3 length equals 14 residues. The germline V gene encodes CDR1 GTSNPN and CDR2 SVGIG (reference sequence). V shed 4 bases and J shed 0 bases, with 9 bases lying between them.

The genes are TRBV6-5 and TRBJ2-1; TRBD1 might be the D (6 bases). The CDR3 totals 15 residues. V gave up 6 bases and J gave up 0 bases, with 12 bases separating them. Germline V gene sequence: CDR1 MNHEY, CDR2 SVGAGI. CDR3 loop: CASRGGMSSYNEQFF. The DNA for the CDR3 is TGTGCCAGCAGAGGGGGTATGAGCTCCTACAATGAGCAGTTCTTC.

In its sample, this clone was seen a few times. This chain connects TRBV6-5 to TRBJ1-2; 10 bases fit TRBD1. The CDR3 is 13 residues long. Losses at the gene ends were 7 bases for V and 5 bases for J; bases not matched to a gene: 4. Per the germline V gene, CDR1 is MNHEY and CDR2 is SVGAGI. As DNA, the CDR3 is TGTGCCAGCACCTGGGACAGGGGTTATGGCTACACCTTC. Amino acids: CASTWDRGYGYTF.

The gene calls are TRBV4-1 and TRBJ2-7; 7 positions agree with TRBD1. J lost 3 bases, V lost 1 base, and 9 bases had no gene match. The V gene's germline CDR1 is MGHRA and CDR2 YSYEKL. This CDR3 has 16 amino acids. Here the CDR3 DNA reads TGCGCCAGCAGCCAAGCCCCCGGGACAGTCCTCTACGAGCAGTACTTC. It codes for CASSQAPGTVLYEQYF.

The chain recombines TRBV7-9 with TRBJ1-5, with D unclear. The CDR3 covers 13 residues. Trimming pared 3 bases from V and 5 bases from J, leaving 8 bases between. From germline, CDR1 is SEHNR and CDR2 FQNEAQ (reference sequence). This CDR3 reads CASSLGVDQPQHF. The CDR3 DNA sequence: TGTGCCAGCAGCTTGGGAGTGGATCAGCCCCAGCATTTT. Filled out from reference TRBV7-9 and TRBJ1-5, the complete variable domain reads DTGVSQNPRHKITKRGQNVTFRCDPISEHNRLYWYRQTLGQGPEFLTYFQNEAQLEKSRLLSDRFSAERPKGSFSTLEIQRTEQGDSAMYLCASSLGVDQPQHFGDGTRLSIL.

The chain uses TRBV9 and TRBJ2-1, with 8 bases matching TRBD1. In germline, CDR1 is SGDLS, CDR2 YYNGEE. J was trimmed by 0 bases and V by 4 bases; bases with no gene match: 9. The CDR3 spans 17 residues. The chain's CDR3 is CASSTLKGTGSYNEQFF. CDR3 sequence (DNA): TGTGCCAGCAGCACACTAAAGGGGACAGGCTCCTACAATGAGCAGTTCTTC.

The CDR3 DNA sequence: TGTGCCAGCAGCCCCCGCCGACAGGGAGAGCAGTTCTTC. Encoded protein: CASSPRRQGEQFF. The chain employs TRBV3-1 (or the pseudogene TRBV3-2) and TRBJ2-1, with 7 bases that match TRBD1. The CDR3 runs 13 residues. J was trimmed by 10 bases and V by 4 bases; bases with no gene match: 7. Germline V gene sequence: CDR1 LGHDT, CDR2 YNNKEL (reference sequence).